One TCR beta chain is described in this entry. The antigen is not known. CDR1 and CDR2 (germline): MGHRA, YSYEKL. The V and J ends lost 2 bases and 11 bases respectively, with 27 bases between them. The CDR3 runs 17 residues. Stem cell-like memory, regulatory, central memory and naive CD4+ cells were sorted via CD45RO/CCR7/CD25/CD127/CD95/CD27. Post-sort purity exceeded 98% for all sorted populations. This sample is drawn from a study of beta chain features in type 1 diabetes. What was sequenced were expressed TCRB transcripts, since all of the isolated RNA had been reverse transcribed. Sequencing was performed with immunoSEQ multiplex PCR; in TCRdb, only in-frame clones are kept and a portion is missing. The table lists hundreds of thousands of clones, 10% to 15% of them singletons. Study-wide findings and caveats: Relative to healthy donors, patients appeared to have naive, central memory and Treg TCRB repertoires that were more similar.

Sequencing was done on a sample of naive CD4+ T cells from blood. The source of this sequence is a young man in good health. The J gene is TRBJ2-5, the V gene TRBV4-1; no clear D gene. CDR3 coding DNA: TGCGCCAGCAGCCAAATCTCTCGGCGACCCGAGGAATATGGGCAGTACTTC. It is translated as CASSQISRRPEEYGQYF.